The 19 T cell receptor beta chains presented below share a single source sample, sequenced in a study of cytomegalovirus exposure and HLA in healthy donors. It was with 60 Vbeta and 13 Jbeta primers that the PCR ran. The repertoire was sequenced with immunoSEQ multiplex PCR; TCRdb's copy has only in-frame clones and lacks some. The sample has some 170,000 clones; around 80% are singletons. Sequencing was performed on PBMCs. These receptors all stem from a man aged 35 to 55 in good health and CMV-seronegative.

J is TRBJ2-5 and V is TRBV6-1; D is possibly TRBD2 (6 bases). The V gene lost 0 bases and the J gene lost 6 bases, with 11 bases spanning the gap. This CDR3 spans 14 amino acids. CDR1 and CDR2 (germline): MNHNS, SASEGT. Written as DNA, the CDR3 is TGTGCCAGCAGTGAAGCGGGGGGAATACAGACCCAGTACTTC. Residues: CASSEAGGIQTQYF.

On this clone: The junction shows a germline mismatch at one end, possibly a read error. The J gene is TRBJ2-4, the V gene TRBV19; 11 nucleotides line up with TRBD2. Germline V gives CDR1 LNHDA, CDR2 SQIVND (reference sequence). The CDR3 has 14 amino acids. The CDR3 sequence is CASSRLAGGSVWSF. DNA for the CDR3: TGTGCCAGTAGCCGTCTAGCGGGAGGCTCCGTATGGTCCTTC. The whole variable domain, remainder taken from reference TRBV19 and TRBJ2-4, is DGGITQSPKYLFRKEGQNVTLSCEQNLNHDAMYWYRQDPGQGLRLIYYSQIVNDFQKGDIAEGYSVSREKKESFPLTVTSAQKNPTAFYLCASSRLAGGSVWSFGAGTRLSVL.

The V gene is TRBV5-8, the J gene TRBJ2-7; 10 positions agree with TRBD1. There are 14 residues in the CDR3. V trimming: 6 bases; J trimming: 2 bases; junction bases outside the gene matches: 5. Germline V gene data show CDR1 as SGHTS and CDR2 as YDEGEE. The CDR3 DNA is TGTGCCAGCAACCTAGGACAGGGGGCCTACGAGCAGTACTTC. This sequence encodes CASNLGQGAYEQYF. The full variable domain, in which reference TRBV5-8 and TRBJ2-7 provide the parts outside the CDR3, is EAGVTQSPTHLIKTRGQQATLRCSPISGHTSVYWYQQALGLGLQFLLWYDEGEERNRGNFPPRFSGRQFPNYSSELNVNALELEDSALYLCASNLGQGAYEQYFGPGTRLTVT.

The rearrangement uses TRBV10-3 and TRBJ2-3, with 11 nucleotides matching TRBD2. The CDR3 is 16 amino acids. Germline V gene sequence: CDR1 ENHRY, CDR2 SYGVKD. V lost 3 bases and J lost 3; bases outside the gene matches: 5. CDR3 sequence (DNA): TGTGCCATCAGTGATCTAGCGGGAGGCGGTACAGATACGCAGTATTTT. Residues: CAISDLAGGGTDTQYF.

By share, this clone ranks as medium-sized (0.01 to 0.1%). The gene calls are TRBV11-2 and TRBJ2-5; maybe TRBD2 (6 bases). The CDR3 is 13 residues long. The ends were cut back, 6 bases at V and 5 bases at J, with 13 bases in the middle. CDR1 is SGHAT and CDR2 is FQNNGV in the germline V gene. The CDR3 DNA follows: TGTGCCAGCAGTTCGTGGGCGGGGGAGACCCAGTACTTC. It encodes CASSSWAGETQYF.

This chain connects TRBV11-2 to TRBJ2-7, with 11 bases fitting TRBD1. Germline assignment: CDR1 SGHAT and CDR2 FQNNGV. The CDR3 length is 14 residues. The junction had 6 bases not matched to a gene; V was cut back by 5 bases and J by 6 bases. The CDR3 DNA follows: TGTGCCAGCAGCCTCGGACAGGGGGCTGGCGAGCAGTACTTC. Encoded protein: CASSLGQGAGEQYF.

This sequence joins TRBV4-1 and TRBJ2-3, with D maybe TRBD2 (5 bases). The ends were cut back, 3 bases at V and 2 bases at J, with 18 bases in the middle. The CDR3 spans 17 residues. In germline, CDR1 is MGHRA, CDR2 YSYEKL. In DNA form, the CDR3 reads TGCGCCAGCAGCCACATCGGACTTACTCAATTCACAGATACGCAGTATTTT. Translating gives CASSHIGLTQFTDTQYF.

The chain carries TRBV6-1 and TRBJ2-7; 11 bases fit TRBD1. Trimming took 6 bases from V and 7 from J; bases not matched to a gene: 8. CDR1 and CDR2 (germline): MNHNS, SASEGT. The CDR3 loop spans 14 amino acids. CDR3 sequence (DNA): TGTGCCAGCAGGGTCGGACAGGGGGCGGGGGAGCAGTACTTC. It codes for CASRVGQGAGEQYF.

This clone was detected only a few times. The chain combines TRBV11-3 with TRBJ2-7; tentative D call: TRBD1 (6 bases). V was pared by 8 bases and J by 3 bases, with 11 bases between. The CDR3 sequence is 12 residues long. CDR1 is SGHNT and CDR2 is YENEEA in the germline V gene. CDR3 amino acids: CASPGRGYEQYF. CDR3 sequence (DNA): TGTGCCAGCCCAGGCAGGGGCTACGAGCAGTACTTC.

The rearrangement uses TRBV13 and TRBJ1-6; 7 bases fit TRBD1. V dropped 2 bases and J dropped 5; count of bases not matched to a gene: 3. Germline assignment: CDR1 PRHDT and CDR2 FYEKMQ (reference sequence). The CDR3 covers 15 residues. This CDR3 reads CASSLLGQHNSPLHF. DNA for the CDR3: TGTGCCAGCAGCTTACTGGGACAGCATAATTCACCCCTCCACTTT.

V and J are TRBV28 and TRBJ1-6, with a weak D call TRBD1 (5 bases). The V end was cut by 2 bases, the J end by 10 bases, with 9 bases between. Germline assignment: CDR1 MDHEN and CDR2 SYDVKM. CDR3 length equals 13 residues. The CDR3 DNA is TGTGCCAGCAGTTTAGGGGGGACGTCACCCCTCCACTTT. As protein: CASSLGGTSPLHF.

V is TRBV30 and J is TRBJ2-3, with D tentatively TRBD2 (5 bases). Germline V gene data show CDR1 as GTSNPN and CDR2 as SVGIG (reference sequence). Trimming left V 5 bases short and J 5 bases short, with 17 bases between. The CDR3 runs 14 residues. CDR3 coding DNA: TGTGCCTGGGCCCCCCTAGCCGGAGAAGATACGCAGTATTTT. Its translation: CAWAPLAGEDTQYF.

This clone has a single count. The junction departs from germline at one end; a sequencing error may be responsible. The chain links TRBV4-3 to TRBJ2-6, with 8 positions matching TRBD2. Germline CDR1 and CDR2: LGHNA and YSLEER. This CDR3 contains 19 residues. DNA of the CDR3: TGCGCCAGCAGCCAAGGGGTAGCGGGAACAAACTCTGGGGCCAACGGCCTGACTTTC. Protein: CASSQGVAGTNSGANGLTF.

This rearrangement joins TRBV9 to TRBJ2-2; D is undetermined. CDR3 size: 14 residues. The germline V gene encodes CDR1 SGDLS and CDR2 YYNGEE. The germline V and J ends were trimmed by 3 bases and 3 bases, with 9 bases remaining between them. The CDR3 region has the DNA TGTGCCAGCAGCGCGATCCTAGACACCGGGGAGCTGTTTTTT. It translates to CASSAILDTGELFF. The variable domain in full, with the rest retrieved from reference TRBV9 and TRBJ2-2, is DSGVTQTPKHLITATGQRVTLRCSPRSGDLSVYWYQQSLDQGLQFLIQYYNGEERAKGNILERFSAQQFPDLHSELNLSSLELGDSALYFCASSAILDTGELFFGEGSRLTVL.

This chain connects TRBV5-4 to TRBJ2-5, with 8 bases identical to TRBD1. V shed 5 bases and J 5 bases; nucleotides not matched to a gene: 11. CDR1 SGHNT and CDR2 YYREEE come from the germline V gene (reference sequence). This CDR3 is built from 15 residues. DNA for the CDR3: TGTGCCAGCAGTTCTGCAGGGGGCTCGGGGGAGACCCAGTACTTC. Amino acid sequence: CASSSAGGSGETQYF.

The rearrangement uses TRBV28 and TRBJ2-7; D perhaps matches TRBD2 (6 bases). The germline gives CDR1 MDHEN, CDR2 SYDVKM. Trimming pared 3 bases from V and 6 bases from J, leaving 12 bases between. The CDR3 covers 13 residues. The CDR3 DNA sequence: TGTGCCAGCAGTTTCGGGCGGAGGGGCGAGCAGTACTTC. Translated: CASSFGRRGEQYF.

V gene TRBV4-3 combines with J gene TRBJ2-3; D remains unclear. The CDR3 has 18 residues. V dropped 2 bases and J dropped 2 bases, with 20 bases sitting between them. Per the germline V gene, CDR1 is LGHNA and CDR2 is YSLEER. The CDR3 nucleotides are TGCGCCAGCAGCCAAAATTTCGTTGCGGAAGGATTCACAGATACGCAGTATTTT. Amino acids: CASSQNFVAEGFTDTQYF.

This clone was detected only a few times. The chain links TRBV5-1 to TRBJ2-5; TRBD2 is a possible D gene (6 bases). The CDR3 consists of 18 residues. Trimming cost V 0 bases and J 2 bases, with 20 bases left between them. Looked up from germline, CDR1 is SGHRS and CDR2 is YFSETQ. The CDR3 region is CASSLDARGRELQETQYF. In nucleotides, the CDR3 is TGCGCCAGCAGCTTGGACGCCCGGGGACGGGAGTTACAAGAGACCCAGTACTTC. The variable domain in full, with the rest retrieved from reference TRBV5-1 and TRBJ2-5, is KAGVTQTPRYLIKTRGQQVTLSCSPISGHRSVSWYQQTPGQGLQFLFEYFSETQRNKGNFPGRFSGRQFSNSRSEMNVSTLELGDSALYLCASSLDARGRELQETQYFGPGTRLLVL.

This CDR3 is CASSSGRATDTQYF. The CDR3 bases are TGTGCCAGTAGTAGCGGGAGGGCCACAGATACGCAGTATTTT. The chain links TRBV19 to TRBJ2-3; the match to TRBD2 covers 9 bases. The CDR3 totals 14 residues. V lost 4 bases, J lost 2 bases, and 1 base stayed unmatched. CDR1 is LNHDA, CDR2 SQIVND, per germline (reference sequence).